The clone carrying this TCR beta chain was seen many times. Patients underwent thyroid surgery, and none had received any treatment before it. This sample is part of a study of metastatic and nonmetastatic thyroid tumors. Across the study: Repertoire comparison spanned blood and tumor or nodule tissue of malignant and benign thyroid patients.

The CDR3 is 16 amino acids. J was trimmed by 5 bases and V by 0 bases; bases with no gene match: 5. Germline V lookup: CDR1 DFQATT, CDR2 SNEGSKA (reference sequence). As processed by the authors: Researchers built a distant-metastasis classifier for papillary thyroid cancer that drew on CDR3 differences across clinicopathological groups. TCRdb re-clonotyped the PCR reads via MiXCR. These V and J calls rely on TCRdb rather than the paper's analysis. The table shows approximately 40,000 clones, with less than 25% occurring only once. The sample consisted of blood. The chain employs TRBV20-1 and TRBJ2-2, with TRBD2 identical over 11 bases. This TCR came from a female donor with papillary thyroid cancer or a benign thyroid nodule (not recorded which). Some clones in this sample may be carry-over from other donors' samples. As DNA, the CDR3 is TGCAGTGCTAGAGATGTACTAGCGGGAGATACCGGGGAGCTGTTTTTT. Translation: CSARDVLAGDTGELFF.